The T cell receptor beta chain described here comes from a study of blood T cell repertoires in COVID-19. Study overall: The United States, Italy and Spain supplied acute and convalescent COVID-19 samples. PBMCs, B-cell-depleted T cells, or T cells provided the cDNA or gDNA that made up the material.

In the original workflow: Researchers report that nucleated cell counts were estimated from reference gene primer amplification. Some clones are missing from TCRdb's copy, which holds only in-frame ones; the method was immunoSEQ multiplex PCR. From that table come the V and J calls and clone size; the DNA was used to work out D and trimming. The data contain approximately 40,000 clones, approximately 91% of them singletons. Germline V gene lookup returns CDR1 SGHAT and CDR2 FQNNGV. CDR3 length: 14 residues. Trimming left V 1 base short and J 11 bases short, with 17 bases between. The source of this sequence is a human donor in a cohort sampled during active COVID-19. The J gene is TRBJ1-1, the V gene TRBV11-2; D gene ambiguous. Sequenced input: peripheral blood. Here the CDR3 DNA reads TGTGCCAGCAGCTTAGGACACTCAGCAAGTGGGGCTTTCTTT. This gives the protein CASSLGHSASGAFF.